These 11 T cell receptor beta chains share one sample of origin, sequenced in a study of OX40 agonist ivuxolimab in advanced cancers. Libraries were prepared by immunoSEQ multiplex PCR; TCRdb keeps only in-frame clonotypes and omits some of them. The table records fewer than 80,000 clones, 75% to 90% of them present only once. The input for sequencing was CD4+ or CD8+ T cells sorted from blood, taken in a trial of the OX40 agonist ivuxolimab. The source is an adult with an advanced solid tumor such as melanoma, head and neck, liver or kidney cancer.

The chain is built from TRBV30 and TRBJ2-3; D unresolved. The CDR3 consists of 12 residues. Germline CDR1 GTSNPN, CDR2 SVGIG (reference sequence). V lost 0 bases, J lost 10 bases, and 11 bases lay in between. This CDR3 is CAWSVPPQAQYF. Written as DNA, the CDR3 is TGTGCCTGGAGTGTACCCCCTCAAGCGCAGTATTTT.

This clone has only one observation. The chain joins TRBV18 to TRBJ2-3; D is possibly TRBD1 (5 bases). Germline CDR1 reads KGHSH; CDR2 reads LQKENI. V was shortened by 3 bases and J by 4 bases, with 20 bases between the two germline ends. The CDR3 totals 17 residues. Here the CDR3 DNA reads TGTGCCAGCTCACCCCTGGACATCAACTACCCAGCAGATACGCAGTATTTT. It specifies CASSPLDINYPADTQYF.

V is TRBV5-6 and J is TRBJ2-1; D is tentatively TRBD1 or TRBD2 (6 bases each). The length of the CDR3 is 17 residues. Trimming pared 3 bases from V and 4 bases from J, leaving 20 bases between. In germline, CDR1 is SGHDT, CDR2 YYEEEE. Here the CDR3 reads CASSSPPGARGYNEQFF. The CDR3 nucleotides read TGTGCCAGCAGCTCGCCACCGGGAGCGAGGGGGTACAATGAGCAGTTCTTC.

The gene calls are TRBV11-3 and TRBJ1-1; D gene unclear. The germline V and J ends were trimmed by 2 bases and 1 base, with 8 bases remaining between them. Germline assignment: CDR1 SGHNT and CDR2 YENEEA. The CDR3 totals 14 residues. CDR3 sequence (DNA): TGTGCCAGCAGCTTAATAGGGCGGAACACTGAAGCTTTCTTT. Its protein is CASSLIGRNTEAFF.

The CDR3: CASSDGVSQETQYF. The DNA of the CDR3 is TGCGCCAGCAGCGACGGGGTTTCACAAGAGACCCAGTACTTC. The rearrangement uses TRBV5-1 and TRBJ2-5; D perhaps matches TRBD2 (5 bases). Looked up from germline, CDR1 is SGHRS and CDR2 is YFSETQ. This CDR3 contains 14 residues. Trimming pared 4 bases from V and 2 bases from J, leaving 12 bases between.

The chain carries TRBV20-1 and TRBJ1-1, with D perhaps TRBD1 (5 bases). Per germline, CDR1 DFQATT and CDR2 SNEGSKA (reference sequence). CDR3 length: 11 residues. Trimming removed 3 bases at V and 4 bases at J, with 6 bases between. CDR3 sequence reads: CSASGGTEAFF. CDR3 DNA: TGCAGTGCTAGCGGGGGCACTGAAGCTTTCTTT.

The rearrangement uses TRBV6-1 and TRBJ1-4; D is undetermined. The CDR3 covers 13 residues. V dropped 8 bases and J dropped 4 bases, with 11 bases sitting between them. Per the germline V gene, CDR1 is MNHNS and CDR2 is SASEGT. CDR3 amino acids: CASRRELNEKLFF. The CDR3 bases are TGTGCCAGCCGGAGAGAACTTAATGAAAAACTGTTTTTT.

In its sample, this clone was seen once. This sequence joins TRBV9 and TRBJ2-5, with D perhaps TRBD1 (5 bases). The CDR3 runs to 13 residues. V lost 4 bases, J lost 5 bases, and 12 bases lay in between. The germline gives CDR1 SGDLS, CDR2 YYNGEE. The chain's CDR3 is CASSNSGSETQYF. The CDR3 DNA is TGTGCCAGCAGCAACTCAGGGTCGGAGACCCAGTACTTC.

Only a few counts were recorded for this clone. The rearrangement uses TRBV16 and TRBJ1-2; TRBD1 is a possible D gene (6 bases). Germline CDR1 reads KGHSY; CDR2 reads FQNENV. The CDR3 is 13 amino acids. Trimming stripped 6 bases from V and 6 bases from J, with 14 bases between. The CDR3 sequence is CASSPDRRNGYTF. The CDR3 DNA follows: TGTGCCAGCAGTCCAGACAGGCGGAATGGCTACACCTTC. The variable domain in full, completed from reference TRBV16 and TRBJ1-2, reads GEEVAQTPKHLVRGEGQKAKLYCAPIKGHSYVFWYQQVLKNEFKFLISFQNENVFDETGMPKERFSAKCLPNSPCSLEIQATKLEDSAVYFCASSPDRRNGYTFGSGTRLTVV.

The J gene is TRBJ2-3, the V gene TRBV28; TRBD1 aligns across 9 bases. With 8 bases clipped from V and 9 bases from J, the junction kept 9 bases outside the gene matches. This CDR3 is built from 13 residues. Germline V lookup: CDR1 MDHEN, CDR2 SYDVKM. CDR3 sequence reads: CASRRTGARTQYF. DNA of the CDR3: TGTGCCAGCCGCCGGACAGGGGCGCGGACGCAGTATTTT. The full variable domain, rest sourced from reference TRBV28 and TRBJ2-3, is DVKVTQSSRYLVKRTGEKVFLECVQDMDHENMFWYRQDPGLGLRLIYFSYDVKMKEKGDIPEGYSVSREKKERFSLILESASTNQTSMYLCASRRTGARTQYFGPGTRLTVL.

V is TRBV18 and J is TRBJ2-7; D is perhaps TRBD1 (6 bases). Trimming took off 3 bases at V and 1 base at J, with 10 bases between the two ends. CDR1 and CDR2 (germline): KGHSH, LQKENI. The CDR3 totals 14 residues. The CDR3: CASSPGQTSYEQYF. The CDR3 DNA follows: TGTGCCAGCTCACCCGGACAGACATCCTACGAGCAGTACTTC.